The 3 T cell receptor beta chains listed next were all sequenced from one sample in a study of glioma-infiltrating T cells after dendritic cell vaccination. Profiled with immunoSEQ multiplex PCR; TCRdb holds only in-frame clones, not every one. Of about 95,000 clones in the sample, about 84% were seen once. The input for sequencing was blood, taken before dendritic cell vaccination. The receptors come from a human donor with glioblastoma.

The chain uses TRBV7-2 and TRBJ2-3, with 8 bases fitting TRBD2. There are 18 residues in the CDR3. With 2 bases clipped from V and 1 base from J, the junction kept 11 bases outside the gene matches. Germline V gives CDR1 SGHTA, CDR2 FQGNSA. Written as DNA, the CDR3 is TGTGCCAGCAGCTTATTAATATGGTCCGGGGGGGGCACAGATACGCAGTATTTT. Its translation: CASSLLIWSGGGTDTQYF.

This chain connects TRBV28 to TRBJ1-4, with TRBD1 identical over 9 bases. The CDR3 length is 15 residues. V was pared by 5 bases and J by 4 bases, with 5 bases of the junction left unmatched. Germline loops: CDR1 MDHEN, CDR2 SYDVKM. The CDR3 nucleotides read TGTGCCAGCAGTACACAGACAGGGGGTAATGAAAAACTGTTTTTT. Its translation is CASSTQTGGNEKLFF.

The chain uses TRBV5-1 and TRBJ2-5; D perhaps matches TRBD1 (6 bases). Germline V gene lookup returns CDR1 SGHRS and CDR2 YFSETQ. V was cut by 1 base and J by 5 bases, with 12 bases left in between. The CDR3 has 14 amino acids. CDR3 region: CASSLIVGAETQYF. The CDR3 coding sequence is TGCGCCAGCAGCTTGATTGTGGGGGCCGAGACCCAGTACTTC.